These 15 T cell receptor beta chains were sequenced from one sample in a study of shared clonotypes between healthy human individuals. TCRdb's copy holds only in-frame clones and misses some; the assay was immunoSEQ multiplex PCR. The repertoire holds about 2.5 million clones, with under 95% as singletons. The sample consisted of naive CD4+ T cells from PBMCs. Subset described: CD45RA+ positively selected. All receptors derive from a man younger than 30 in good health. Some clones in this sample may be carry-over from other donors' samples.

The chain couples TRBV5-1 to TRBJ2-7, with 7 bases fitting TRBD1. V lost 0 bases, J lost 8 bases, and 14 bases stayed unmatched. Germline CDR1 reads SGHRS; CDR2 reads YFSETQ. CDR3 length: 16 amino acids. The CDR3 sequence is CASSLAGSGGSVQQYF. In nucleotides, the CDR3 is TGCGCCAGCAGCTTGGCCGGGTCAGGGGGAAGTGTACAGCAGTACTTC.

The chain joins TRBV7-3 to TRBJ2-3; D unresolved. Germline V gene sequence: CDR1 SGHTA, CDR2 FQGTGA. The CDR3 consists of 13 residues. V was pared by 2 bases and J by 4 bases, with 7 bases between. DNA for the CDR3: TGTGCCAGCAGCTTAGGTTCCCCAGATACGCAGTATTTT. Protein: CASSLGSPDTQYF.

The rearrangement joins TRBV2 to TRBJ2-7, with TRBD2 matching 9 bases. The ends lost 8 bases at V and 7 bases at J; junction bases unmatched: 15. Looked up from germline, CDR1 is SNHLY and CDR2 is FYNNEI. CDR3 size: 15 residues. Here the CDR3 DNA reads TGTGCCAGCCTACCCCCTCGGGGGACTAGCCAAGAGCAGTACTTC. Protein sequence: CASLPPRGTSQEQYF. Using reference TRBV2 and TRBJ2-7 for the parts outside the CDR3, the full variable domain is EPEVTQTPSHQVTQMGQEVILRCVPISNHLYFYWYRQILGQKVEFLVSFYNNEISEKSEIFDDQFSVERPDGSNFTLKIRSTKLEDSAMYFCASLPPRGTSQEQYFGPGTRLTVT.

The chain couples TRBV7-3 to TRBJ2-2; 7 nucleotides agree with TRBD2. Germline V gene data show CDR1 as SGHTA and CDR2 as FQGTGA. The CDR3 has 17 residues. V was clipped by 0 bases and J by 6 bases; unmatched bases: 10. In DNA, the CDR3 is TGTGCCAGCAGCTTAACTAGCGGGCTTGGTGGGGCCGGGGAGCTGTTTTTT. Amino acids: CASSLTSGLGGAGELFF.

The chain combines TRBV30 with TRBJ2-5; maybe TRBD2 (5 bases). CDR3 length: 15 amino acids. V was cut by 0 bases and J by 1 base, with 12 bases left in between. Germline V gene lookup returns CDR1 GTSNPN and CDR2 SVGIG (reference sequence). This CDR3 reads CAWSVGRGRQETQYF. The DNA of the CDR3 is TGTGCCTGGAGTGTAGGTCGAGGGCGCCAAGAGACCCAGTACTTC.

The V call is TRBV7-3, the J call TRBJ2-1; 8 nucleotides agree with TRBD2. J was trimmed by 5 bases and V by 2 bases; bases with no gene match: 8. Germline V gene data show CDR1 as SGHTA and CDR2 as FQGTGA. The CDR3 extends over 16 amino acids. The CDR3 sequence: CASSLGASGYNNEQFF. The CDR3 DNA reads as TGTGCCAGCAGCTTAGGGGCTAGCGGGTATAACAATGAGCAGTTCTTC.

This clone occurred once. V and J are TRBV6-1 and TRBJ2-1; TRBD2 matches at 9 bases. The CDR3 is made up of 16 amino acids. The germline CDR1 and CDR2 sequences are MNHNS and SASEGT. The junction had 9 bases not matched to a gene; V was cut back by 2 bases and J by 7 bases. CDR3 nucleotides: TGTGCCAGCAGTGAACGGGCGGGAGGGCCTGCAAATGAGCAGTTCTTC. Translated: CASSERAGGPANEQFF.

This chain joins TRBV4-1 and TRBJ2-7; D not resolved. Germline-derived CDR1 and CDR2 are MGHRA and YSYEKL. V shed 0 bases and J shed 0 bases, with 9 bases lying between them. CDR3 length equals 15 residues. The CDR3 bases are TGCGCCAGCAGCCAAGAGGTCTTAAGCTCCTACGAGCAGTACTTC. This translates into CASSQEVLSSYEQYF.

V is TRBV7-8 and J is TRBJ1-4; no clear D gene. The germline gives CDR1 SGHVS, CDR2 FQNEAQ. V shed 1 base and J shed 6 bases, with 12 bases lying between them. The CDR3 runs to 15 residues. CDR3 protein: CASSLVPRGYEKLFF. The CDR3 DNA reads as TGTGCCAGCAGCTTAGTGCCCAGAGGGTATGAAAAACTGTTTTTT.

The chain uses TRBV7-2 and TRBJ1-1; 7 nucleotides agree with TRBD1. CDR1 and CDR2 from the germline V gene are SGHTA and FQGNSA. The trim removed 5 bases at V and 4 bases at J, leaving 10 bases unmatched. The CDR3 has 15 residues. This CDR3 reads CASSRRARGGTEAFF. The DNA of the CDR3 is TGTGCCAGCAGCCGAAGGGCCAGGGGGGGCACTGAAGCTTTCTTT.

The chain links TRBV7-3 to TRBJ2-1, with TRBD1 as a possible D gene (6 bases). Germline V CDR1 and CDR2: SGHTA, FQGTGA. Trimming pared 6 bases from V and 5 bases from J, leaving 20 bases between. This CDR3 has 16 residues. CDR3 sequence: CASSPLGHMGDNEQFF. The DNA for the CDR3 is TGTGCCAGCAGTCCCCTGGGACACATGGGGGACAATGAGCAGTTCTTC.

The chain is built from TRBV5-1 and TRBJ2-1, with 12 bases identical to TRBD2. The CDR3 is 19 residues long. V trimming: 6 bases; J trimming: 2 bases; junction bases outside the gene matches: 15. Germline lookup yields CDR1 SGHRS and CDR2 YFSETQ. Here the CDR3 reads CASTLPPPSGRGAYNEQFF. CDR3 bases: TGCGCCAGCACCCTCCCTCCGCCTAGCGGGAGGGGCGCCTACAATGAGCAGTTCTTC.

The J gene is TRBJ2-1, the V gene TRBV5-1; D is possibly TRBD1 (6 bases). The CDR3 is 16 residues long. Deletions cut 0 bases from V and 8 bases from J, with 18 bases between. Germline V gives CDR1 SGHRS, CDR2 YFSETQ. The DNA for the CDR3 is TGCGCCAGCAGCTTGGCTTTTAGTACAGGGAGCCATGAGCAGTTCTTC. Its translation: CASSLAFSTGSHEQFF. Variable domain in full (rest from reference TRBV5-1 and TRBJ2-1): KAGVTQTPRYLIKTRGQQVTLSCSPISGHRSVSWYQQTPGQGLQFLFEYFSETQRNKGNFPGRFSGRQFSNSRSEMNVSTLELGDSALYLCASSLAFSTGSHEQFFGPGTRLTVL.

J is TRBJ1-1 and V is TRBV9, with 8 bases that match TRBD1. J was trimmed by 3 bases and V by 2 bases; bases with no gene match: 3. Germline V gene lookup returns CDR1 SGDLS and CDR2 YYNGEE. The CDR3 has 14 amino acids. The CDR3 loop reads CASSVPTGDTEAFF. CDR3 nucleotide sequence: TGTGCCAGCAGCGTCCCGACAGGGGACACTGAAGCTTTCTTT. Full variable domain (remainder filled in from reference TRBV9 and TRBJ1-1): DSGVTQTPKHLITATGQRVTLRCSPRSGDLSVYWYQQSLDQGLQFLIQYYNGEERAKGNILERFSAQQFPDLHSELNLSSLELGDSALYFCASSVPTGDTEAFFGQGTRLTVV.

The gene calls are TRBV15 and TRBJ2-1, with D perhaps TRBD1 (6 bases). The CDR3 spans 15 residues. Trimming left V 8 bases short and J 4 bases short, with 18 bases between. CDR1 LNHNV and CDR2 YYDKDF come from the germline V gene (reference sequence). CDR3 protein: CATAGGQSFYNEQFF. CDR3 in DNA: TGTGCCACCGCCGGTGGACAGAGCTTTTACAATGAGCAGTTCTTC.